What follows are 4 T cell receptor beta chains derived from one specimen sequenced in a study of PD-1 blockade in classical Hodgkin lymphoma. Relapse after autologous stem cell transplantation occurred in every patient, and brentuximab vedotin exposure varied. Data came from immunoSEQ multiplex PCR; TCRdb stores just in-frame clones and leaves some out. The table includes more than 90,000 clones, roughly 76% detected once. Material: peripheral blood mononuclear cells (PBMCs), obtained before the second cycle of nivolumab. These receptors were obtained from a human donor with classical Hodgkin lymphoma.

This sequence joins TRBV2 and TRBJ1-4; TRBD1 matches at 7 bases. Germline CDR1 SNHLY, CDR2 FYNNEI. This CDR3 comprises 15 residues. Losses at the gene ends were 7 bases for V and 6 bases for J; bases not matched to a gene: 11. CDR3 sequence (DNA): TGTGCCAGCAACGGAAAGCGGCAGGGGGATGAAAAACTGTTTTTT. Translating it yields CASNGKRQGDEKLFF.

The chain has TRBV9 and TRBJ2-2; D remains unclear. CDR1 is SGDLS, CDR2 YYNGEE, per germline. The length of the CDR3 is 15 residues. Trimming pared 0 bases from V and 7 bases from J, leaving 13 bases between. The CDR3 loop is CASSVGTVGFGELFF. CDR3 nucleotide sequence: TGTGCCAGCAGCGTAGGCACGGTGGGATTCGGGGAGCTGTTTTTT.

V and J are TRBV29-1 and TRBJ2-7; 9 positions agree with TRBD1. The CDR3 runs to 12 residues. CDR1 and CDR2 from the germline V gene are SQVTM and ANQGSEA. V shed 7 bases and J 4 bases; nucleotides not matched to a gene: 5. The CDR3 protein is CSAGDRAYEQYF. The CDR3 DNA reads as TGCAGCGCGGGGGACAGGGCGTACGAGCAGTACTTC.

The chain joins TRBV10-3 to TRBJ2-1, with 8 positions matching TRBD1. CDR1 is ENHRY, CDR2 SYGVKD, per germline. The ends lost 7 bases at V and 5 bases at J; junction bases unmatched: 4. This CDR3 is 13 amino acids long. CDR3 residues: CAITGQVNNEQFF. Written as DNA, the CDR3 is TGTGCCATCACGGGACAGGTGAACAATGAGCAGTTCTTC.